Described below is a single T cell receptor (beta chain) sequence and its context. Antigen: not known. This sample is part of a study of cytomegalovirus exposure and HLA in healthy donors. Across the whole study: Early released data had approximately 86 million unique TCRs, all coming from HLA-typed donors. When 398 donors were genotyped, approximately 80% of them were found to fall in the Caucasian-associated ancestry cluster. Study results and caveats: By HLA locus, TCR association rates varied in a later analysis, with DRB1 showing the most and HLA-C the fewest. TCR beta sequences reportedly predicted most subjects' HLA-A and HLA-B alleles accurately.

Researchers ran the PCR with 60 Vbeta and 13 Jbeta primers. Repertoires were generated with immunoSEQ multiplex PCR, while TCRdb's copy carries only in-frame clones and drops some. Among roughly 200,000 clones listed, approximately 78% were seen once. Germline V CDR1 and CDR2: LNHDA, SQIVND (reference sequence). This CDR3 is 18 amino acids long. The V and J ends lost 3 bases and 0 bases respectively, with 20 bases between them. The sequencing input was PBMCs. This TCR was recovered from a middle-aged woman in good health and CMV-seronegative. The gene calls are TRBV19 and TRBJ1-1, with D possibly matching TRBD1 (6 bases). CDR3 in amino acids: CASSMRGDIRVLNTEAFF. CDR3 sequence (DNA): TGTGCCAGTAGTATGAGAGGGGACATTAGGGTTCTGAACACTGAAGCTTTCTTT.